This T cell receptor beta chain was sequenced for a study of T-cell reconstitution after alpha-beta-depleted transplantation in children. Study findings and constraints: Most T-cell counts and diversity one year after the transplant came from T cells that were newly produced.

This clonotype occurred many times. No antigen is known for it. The TCRbeta library incorporated unique molecular identifiers. TCRdb reprocessed the PCR reads via MiXCR and lists one record per CDR3 protein. This table holds 200,000 or so distinct CDR3 sequences, roughly 7% found once. Per germline, CDR1 SNHLY and CDR2 FYNNEI. V lost 2 bases and J lost 2; bases outside the gene matches: 7. This CDR3 region has 17 residues. V gene TRBV2 combines with J gene TRBJ2-5; 11 bases match TRBD2. This material consisted of PBMCs, taken before TCRalphabeta/CD19-depleted stem cell transplant. The receptor was isolated from a boy aged 2-15 years with acute lymphoblastic leukemia, due to receive a stem cell transplant. The CDR3 sequence is CASSELGLAGGQETQYF. CDR3 nucleotide sequence: TGTGCCAGCAGTGAATTAGGGCTAGCGGGAGGTCAAGAGACCCAGTACTTC.